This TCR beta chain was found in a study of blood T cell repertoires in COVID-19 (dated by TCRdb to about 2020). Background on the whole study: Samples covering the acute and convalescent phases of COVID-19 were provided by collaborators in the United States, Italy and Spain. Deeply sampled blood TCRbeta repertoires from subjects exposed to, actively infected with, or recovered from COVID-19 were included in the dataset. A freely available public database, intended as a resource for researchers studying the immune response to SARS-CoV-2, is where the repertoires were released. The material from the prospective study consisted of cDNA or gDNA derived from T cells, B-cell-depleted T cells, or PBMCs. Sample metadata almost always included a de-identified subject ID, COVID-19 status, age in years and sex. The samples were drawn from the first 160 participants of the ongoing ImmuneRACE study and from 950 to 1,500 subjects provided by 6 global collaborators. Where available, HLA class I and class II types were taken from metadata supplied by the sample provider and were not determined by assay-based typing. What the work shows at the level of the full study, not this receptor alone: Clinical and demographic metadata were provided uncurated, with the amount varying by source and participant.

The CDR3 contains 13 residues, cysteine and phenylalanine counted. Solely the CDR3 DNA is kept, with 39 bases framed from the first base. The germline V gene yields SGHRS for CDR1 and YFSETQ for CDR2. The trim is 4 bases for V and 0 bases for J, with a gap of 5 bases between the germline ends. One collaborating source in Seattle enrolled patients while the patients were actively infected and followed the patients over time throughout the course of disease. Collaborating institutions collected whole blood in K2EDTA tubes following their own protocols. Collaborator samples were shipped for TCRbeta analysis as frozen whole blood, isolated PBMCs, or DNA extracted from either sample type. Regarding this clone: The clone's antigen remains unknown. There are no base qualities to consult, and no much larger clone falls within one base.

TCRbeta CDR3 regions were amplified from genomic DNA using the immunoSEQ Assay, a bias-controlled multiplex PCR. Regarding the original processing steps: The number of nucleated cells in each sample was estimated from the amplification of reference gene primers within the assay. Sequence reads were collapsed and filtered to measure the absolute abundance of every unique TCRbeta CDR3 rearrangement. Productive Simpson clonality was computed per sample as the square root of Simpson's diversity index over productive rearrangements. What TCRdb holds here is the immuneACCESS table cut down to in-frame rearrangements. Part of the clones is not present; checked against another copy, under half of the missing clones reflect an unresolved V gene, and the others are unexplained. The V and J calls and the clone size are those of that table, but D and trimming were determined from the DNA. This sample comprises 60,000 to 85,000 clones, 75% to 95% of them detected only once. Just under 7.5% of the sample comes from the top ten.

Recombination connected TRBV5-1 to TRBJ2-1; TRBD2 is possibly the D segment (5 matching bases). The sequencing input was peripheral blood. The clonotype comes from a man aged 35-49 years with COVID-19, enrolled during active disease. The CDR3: CASSAGSYNEQFF. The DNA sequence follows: TGCGCCAGCAGCGCGGGCTCCTACAATGAGCAGTTCTTC. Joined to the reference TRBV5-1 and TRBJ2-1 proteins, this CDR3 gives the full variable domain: KAGVTQTPRYLIKTRGQQVTLSCSPISGHRSVSWYQQTPGQGLQFLFEYFSETQRNKGNFPGRFSGRQFSNSRSEMNVSTLELGDSALYLCASSAGSYNEQFFGPGTRLTVL.